Listed here are 31 T cell receptor beta chains from one sample, sequenced in a study of radiation and T cells in renal cell carcinoma. The assay was immunoSEQ multiplex PCR, and TCRdb's table has in-frame clones only and misses some. The repertoire holds tens of thousands of clones, with over 70% as singletons. Documented time point: baseline pretreatment blood. As to treatment: 15 Gy SBRT to primary tumor, nephrectomy 4 weeks later. The sample was blood, taken from a patient whose treatment included radiotherapy and nephrectomy. These receptors were collected from a man aged 55 to 70 with renal cell carcinoma.

This chain connects TRBV15 to TRBJ2-2, with D possibly TRBD1 on 6 matching bases. V was trimmed by 4 bases and J by 6 bases, leaving 18 bases between them. CDR1 and CDR2 (germline): LNHNV, YYDKDF (reference sequence). The CDR3 has 16 residues. DNA for the CDR3: TGTGCCACCAGCAAATTAAAGGGGGAGTCACCCGGGGAGCTGTTTTTT. Amino acids: CATSKLKGESPGELFF.

The chain combines TRBV30 with TRBJ1-3; 8 bases are shared with TRBD1. V shed 2 bases, J shed 1 base, and the junction held 7 bases outside the gene matches. Looked up from germline, CDR1 is GTSNPN and CDR2 is SVGIG (reference sequence). The CDR3 is 16 amino acids. The CDR3 is CAWSFGDRGSGNTIYF. CDR3 nucleotides: TGTGCCTGGAGTTTTGGCGACAGGGGTTCTGGAAACACCATATATTTT.

Only one count was recorded for this clone. The chain combines TRBV2 with TRBJ1-1; 10 bases line up with TRBD1. The CDR3 length is 15 residues. From germline, CDR1 is SNHLY and CDR2 FYNNEI. With V trimmed by 2 bases and J by 6 bases, 6 bases remained unmatched. This CDR3 reads CASSELGQGSAEAFF. CDR3 nucleotide sequence: TGTGCCAGCAGTGAACTGGGACAGGGGAGCGCTGAAGCTTTCTTT.

The J gene is TRBJ2-1, the V gene TRBV6-1; D is perhaps TRBD2 (5 bases). Between the trimmed V and J ends, which lost 7 bases and 4 bases, there was a span of 14 bases. Germline V gene data show CDR1 as MNHNS and CDR2 as SASEGT. CDR3 length: 14 residues. In DNA, the CDR3 is TGTGCCAGCACCCCAAAACTAGGTTACAATGAGCAGTTCTTC. Its translation is CASTPKLGYNEQFF.

The chain has TRBV2 and TRBJ2-2; D gene ambiguous. The V and J ends lost 5 bases and 6 bases respectively, with 10 bases between them. The CDR3 extends over 13 amino acids. Looked up from germline, CDR1 is SNHLY and CDR2 is FYNNEI. CDR3 sequence: CASSLLGSGELFF. As DNA, the CDR3 is TGTGCCAGCAGTCTTTTGGGGTCCGGGGAGCTGTTTTTT.

The chain has TRBV7-2 and TRBJ2-1; 7 positions agree with TRBD1. Germline-derived CDR1 and CDR2 are SGHTA and FQGNSA. J lost 7 bases, V lost 4 bases, and 7 bases had no gene match. This CDR3 contains 14 residues. CDR3 region: CASSSGQTPNEQFF. DNA for the CDR3: TGTGCCAGCAGCTCGGGACAGACTCCAAATGAGCAGTTCTTC.

The rearrangement uses TRBV28 and TRBJ2-7; D might be TRBD2 (5 bases). Germline values: CDR1 MDHEN, CDR2 SYDVKM. With 1 base removed from V and 12 bases from J, the gap between germline ends came to 13 bases. This CDR3 has 12 residues. The CDR3 loop is CASSLFPREWYF. The CDR3, as DNA: TGTGCCAGCAGTTTATTTCCTCGGGAATGGTACTTC.

The chain uses TRBV21-1 and TRBJ1-5. TRBV21-1 is labeled a pseudogene. The CDR3 runs 16 residues. The CDR3 loop reads CASSRPPGLHPQPQHF. The CDR3 nucleotides are TGTGCCAGCAGCAGACCTCCGGGACTCCATCCCCAGCCCCAGCATTTT.

The chain carries TRBV7-9 and TRBJ2-1, with D possibly matching TRBD1 (5 bases). Germline CDR1 and CDR2: SEHNR and FQNEAQ (reference sequence). This CDR3 has 14 amino acids. V shed 5 bases and J shed 3 bases, with 11 bases lying between them. This CDR3 reads CASSPQDNYNEQFF. In DNA, the CDR3 is TGTGCCAGCAGCCCGCAGGACAACTACAATGAGCAGTTCTTC.

V and J are TRBV4-1 and TRBJ1-2; D gene uncertain. The CDR3 has 17 amino acids. V was shortened by 0 bases and J by 4 bases, with 18 bases between the two germline ends. Germline CDR1 and CDR2: MGHRA and YSYEKL. CDR3 sequence (DNA): TGCGCCAGCAGCCAAGATGCATTCGTCCGGACCCGCTATGGCTACACCTTC. Encoded protein: CASSQDAFVRTRYGYTF.

The chain uses TRBV18 and TRBJ2-7; TRBD2 agrees at 11 bases. Trimming at V came to 4 bases and at J to 1 base, leaving 3 bases not matched to a gene. CDR3 length: 15 amino acids. Germline assignment: CDR1 KGHSH and CDR2 LQKENI. The CDR3 is CASSLRLAGSYEQYF. DNA of the CDR3: TGTGCCAGCTCACTGAGACTAGCGGGGTCCTACGAGCAGTACTTC. Supplemented by reference TRBV18 and TRBJ2-7, the full variable domain reads NAGVMQNPRHLVRRRGQEARLRCSPMKGHSHVYWYRQLPEEGLKFMVYLQKENIIDESGMPKERFSAEFPKEGPSILRIQQVVRGDSAAYFCASSLRLAGSYEQYFGPGTRLTVT.

This rearrangement joins TRBV5-6 to TRBJ2-5, with D possibly TRBD1 on 6 matching bases. The tail of the sequence fits TRBJ2-7 better, so the J call may be wrong. This CDR3 has 13 amino acids. Germline V gene data show CDR1 as SGHDT and CDR2 as YYEEEE. As DNA, the CDR3 is TGTGCCAGCAGCAGGGGACAATACTACGAGCAGTACTTC. It codes for CASSRGQYYEQYF.

This clone was seen only a few times. This chain connects TRBV27 to TRBJ1-4; 10 nucleotides agree with TRBD1. Per germline, CDR1 MNHEY and CDR2 SMNVEV (reference sequence). This CDR3 contains 15 residues. V lost 4 bases and J lost 5; bases outside the gene matches: 4. The CDR3 sequence is CASSSPDRGNEKLFF. The CDR3 DNA follows: TGTGCCAGCAGTTCCCCGGACAGGGGGAATGAAAAACTGTTTTTT.

The chain couples TRBV5-1 to TRBJ1-5, with 8 bases matching TRBD1. There are 14 residues in the CDR3. Germline V lookup: CDR1 SGHRS, CDR2 YFSETQ. V was pared by 0 bases and J by 7 bases, with 3 bases of the junction left unmatched. The chain's CDR3 is CASSLEQGGQPQHF. The CDR3 DNA is TGCGCCAGCAGCTTGGAACAGGGGGGACAGCCCCAGCATTTT.

This clone has more than one count but fewer than ten. The chain employs TRBV27 and TRBJ1-5; the match to TRBD1 covers 7 bases. The germline gives CDR1 MNHEY, CDR2 SMNVEV (reference sequence). The length of the CDR3 is 17 residues. V lost 1 base and J lost 3; bases outside the gene matches: 9. The CDR3 region is CASSLFPGQLHNQPQHF. The DNA of the CDR3 is TGTGCCAGCAGTTTATTCCCGGGACAGTTACACAATCAGCCCCAGCATTTT.

The table lists this clone with a few counts. One end of the junction is discordant with germline, which a read error may explain. The chain has TRBV5-8 and TRBJ1-2; possibly TRBD1 for D (5 bases). Per the germline V gene, CDR1 is SGHTS and CDR2 is YDEGEE. This CDR3 spans 15 amino acids. The CDR3 loop reads CASSQEEGRVNGYTF. The CDR3 DNA reads TGCGCCAGCAGCCAAGAGGAGGGACGAGTTAATGGCTACACCTTC. Drawing the rest from reference TRBV5-8 and TRBJ1-2, the complete variable domain is EAGVTQSPTHLIKTRGQQATLRCSPISGHTSVYWYQQALGLGLQFLLWYDEGEERNRGNFPPRFSGRQFPNYSSELNVNALELEDSALYLCASSQEEGRVNGYTFGSGTRLTVV.

The rearrangement joins TRBV7-6 to TRBJ2-5; TRBD2 is a possible D gene (5 bases). The J call may not be correct, given that the DNA end is closer to TRBJ2-7. The length of the CDR3 is 16 residues. Germline lookup yields CDR1 SGHVS and CDR2 FNYEAQ. The CDR3 sequence is CASSLLPLAGGYEQYF. The CDR3 DNA is TGTGCCAGCAGCTTACTCCCGCTAGCTGGCGGCTACGAGCAGTACTTC.

V and J are TRBV14 and TRBJ2-5; 14 nucleotides match TRBD2. The CDR3 covers 15 residues. Germline V lookup: CDR1 SGHDN, CDR2 FVKESK. V shed 4 bases and J 12 bases; nucleotides not matched to a gene: 10. The CDR3 coding sequence is TGTGCCAGCAGCCTTGCGGGGACTAGCGGGAGCAGGGAGTACTTC. This translates into CASSLAGTSGSREYF.

This clone was picked up one time. The V gene is TRBV4-3, the J gene TRBJ1-6, with D unclear. Per the germline V gene, CDR1 is LGHNA and CDR2 is YSLEER. This CDR3 is built from 17 residues. Trimming took 1 base from V and 3 from J, leaving 13 bases between them. The CDR3 DNA reads as TGCGCCAGCAGCCAAGGTCCCGACGATCGCTATAATTCACCCCTCCACTTT. Translating it yields CASSQGPDDRYNSPLHF.

The chain couples TRBV5-1 to TRBJ1-2; TRBD1 is a possible D gene (6 bases). CDR1 and CDR2 from the germline V gene are SGHRS and YFSETQ. V lost 0 bases and J 6 bases, leaving 15 bases between the germline ends. The CDR3 has 15 residues. The CDR3 region has the DNA TGCGCCAGCAGCTTGGCTCCAGGGGTGGACGATGGCTACACCTTC. It translates to CASSLAPGVDDGYTF.

CDR3 bases: TGTGCCAGCACCAGGACAGGGGATCACAATGAGCAGTTCTTC. This encodes CASTRTGDHNEQFF. This sequence joins TRBV9 and TRBJ2-1; 9 bases map to TRBD1. With V trimmed by 6 bases and J by 5 bases, 6 bases remained unmatched. CDR3 length: 14 residues. Germline lookup yields CDR1 SGDLS and CDR2 YYNGEE. The variable domain in full, with the rest retrieved from reference TRBV9 and TRBJ2-1, is DSGVTQTPKHLITATGQRVTLRCSPRSGDLSVYWYQQSLDQGLQFLIQYYNGEERAKGNILERFSAQQFPDLHSELNLSSLELGDSALYFCASTRTGDHNEQFFGPGTRLTVL.

J is TRBJ2-7 and V is TRBV27; a possible D gene is TRBD2 (6 bases). V lost 3 bases, J lost 2 bases, and 14 bases lay in between. This CDR3 comprises 15 residues. CDR1 and CDR2 (germline): MNHEY, SMNVEV (reference sequence). CDR3 DNA: TGTGCCAGCAGTTTCACTCCGGGGGTAGCCTACGAGCAGTACTTC. Its translation: CASSFTPGVAYEQYF.

This chain connects TRBV19 to TRBJ2-1; D gene ambiguous. The V gene's germline CDR1 is LNHDA and CDR2 SQIVND (reference sequence). This CDR3 comprises 12 residues. The V and J ends lost 2 bases and 7 bases respectively, with 6 bases between them. The chain's CDR3 is CASSIIDNEQFF. CDR3 bases: TGTGCCAGTAGTATAATCGATAATGAGCAGTTCTTC.

The V gene is TRBV6-1, the J gene TRBJ2-1; 11 bases align to TRBD1. The junction had 5 bases not matched to a gene; V was cut back by 4 bases and J by 6 bases. CDR1 is MNHNS and CDR2 is SASEGT in the germline V gene. This CDR3 has 15 residues. As DNA, the CDR3 is TGTGCCAGCAGTGCCCCGGGACAGGGGGTCAATGAGCAGTTCTTC. As protein: CASSAPGQGVNEQFF.

A remark on this clone: The sample holds other DNA sequences that translate to the same CDR3. This sequence joins TRBV29-1 and TRBJ2-1, with D hard to call. Per the germline V gene, CDR1 is SQVTM and CDR2 is ANQGSEA. Trimming pared 4 bases from V and 4 bases from J, leaving 11 bases between. The CDR3 sequence is 13 residues long. This CDR3 is CSVGGRSYNEQFF. CDR3 DNA sequence: TGCAGCGTTGGGGGTCGGTCGTACAATGAGCAGTTCTTC.

The table lists this clone with a count of one. The CDR3 DNA is TGTGCCTGGAGTGACAAACGTGGGTCAGATACGCAGTATTTT. Protein product: CAWSDKRGSDTQYF. The rearrangement joins TRBV30 to TRBJ2-3, with D unclear. This CDR3 contains 14 residues. Trimming removed 1 base at V and 4 bases at J, with 12 bases between. The V gene's germline CDR1 is GTSNPN and CDR2 SVGIG (reference sequence).

CDR3 sequence: CASSVFGGSTGELFF. In DNA form, the CDR3 reads TGTGCCAGCAGCGTATTCGGAGGGAGCACCGGGGAGCTGTTTTTT. The genes are TRBV9 and TRBJ2-2; D might be TRBD2 (6 bases). This CDR3 has 15 residues. Looked up from germline, CDR1 is SGDLS and CDR2 is YYNGEE. Trimming shortened V by 1 base and J by 4 bases, and 11 bases separated the two germline ends.

This sequence joins TRBV12-5 and TRBJ2-7; 7 bases align to TRBD2. CDR1 LGHNT and CDR2 FRNRAP come from the germline V gene. Trimming took 2 bases from V and 6 from J; bases not matched to a gene: 13. The CDR3 spans 16 residues. The CDR3 DNA reads as TGTGCTAGTGGTTTGCCGACAGCGGGGAATGAGGGCGAGCAGTACTTC. This codes for CASGLPTAGNEGEQYF.

This chain joins TRBV6-5 and TRBJ2-1; 13 bases align to TRBD2. With V trimmed by 4 bases and J by 8 bases, 8 bases remained unmatched. Germline V gene sequence: CDR1 MNHEY, CDR2 SVGAGI. The CDR3 has 16 amino acids. The CDR3 DNA reads TGTGCCAGCAGTTCAATGGGACTAGCGGGAAAGGATGAGCAGTTCTTC. Translation: CASSSMGLAGKDEQFF.

The chain has TRBV7-8 and TRBJ1-4, with TRBD1 matching 7 bases. The CDR3 extends over 16 amino acids. Per the germline V gene, CDR1 is SGHVS and CDR2 is FQNEAQ. V lost 3 bases to trimming and J lost 5 bases; unmatched junction nucleotides: 9. Written as DNA, the CDR3 is TGTGCCAGCAGCTTTCAACCGGGACAGCGGAATGAAAAACTGTTTTTT. Translated, it gives CASSFQPGQRNEKLFF.

J is TRBJ2-1 and V is TRBV19, with D tentatively TRBD1 (6 bases). In germline, CDR1 is LNHDA, CDR2 SQIVND (reference sequence). Trimming cost V 3 bases and J 8 bases, with 17 bases left between them. This CDR3 is built from 15 residues. The CDR3 DNA reads as TGTGCCAGTAGTATGGGGGCGGCCCCTGATTATGAGCAGTTCTTC. Translated, it gives CASSMGAAPDYEQFF. The full variable domain, its missing parts supplied by reference TRBV19 and TRBJ2-1, is DGGITQSPKYLFRKEGQNVTLSCEQNLNHDAMYWYRQDPGQGLRLIYYSQIVNDFQKGDIAEGYSVSREKKESFPLTVTSAQKNPTAFYLCASSMGAAPDYEQFFGPGTRLTVL.